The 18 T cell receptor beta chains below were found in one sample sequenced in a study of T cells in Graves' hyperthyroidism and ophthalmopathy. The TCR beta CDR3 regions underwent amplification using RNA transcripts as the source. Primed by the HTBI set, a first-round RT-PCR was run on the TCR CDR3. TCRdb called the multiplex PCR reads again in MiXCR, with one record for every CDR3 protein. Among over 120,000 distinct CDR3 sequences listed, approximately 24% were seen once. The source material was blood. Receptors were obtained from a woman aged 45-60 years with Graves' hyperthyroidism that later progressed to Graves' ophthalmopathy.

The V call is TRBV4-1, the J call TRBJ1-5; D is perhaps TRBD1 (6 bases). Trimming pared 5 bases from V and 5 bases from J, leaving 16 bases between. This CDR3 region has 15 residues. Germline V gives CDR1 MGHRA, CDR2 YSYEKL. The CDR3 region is CASSSDTGSYQPQHF. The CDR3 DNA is TGCGCCAGCAGCTCAGATACAGGGTCTTATCAGCCCCAGCATTTT.

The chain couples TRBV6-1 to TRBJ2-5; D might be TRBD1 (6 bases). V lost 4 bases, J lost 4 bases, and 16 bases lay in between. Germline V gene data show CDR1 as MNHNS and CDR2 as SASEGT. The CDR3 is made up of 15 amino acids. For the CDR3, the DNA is TGTGCCAGCAGTGCGGCAGGGGCCAGGGGAGAGACCCAGTACTTC. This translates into CASSAAGARGETQYF.

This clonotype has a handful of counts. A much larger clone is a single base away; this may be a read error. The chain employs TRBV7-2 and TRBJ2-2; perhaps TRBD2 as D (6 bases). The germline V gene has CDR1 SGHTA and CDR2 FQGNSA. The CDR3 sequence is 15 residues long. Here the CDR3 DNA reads TGTGCCAGCAACTTACACGGGAGCCTCACCGGGGAGCTGTTTTTT. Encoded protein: CASNLHGSLTGELFF.

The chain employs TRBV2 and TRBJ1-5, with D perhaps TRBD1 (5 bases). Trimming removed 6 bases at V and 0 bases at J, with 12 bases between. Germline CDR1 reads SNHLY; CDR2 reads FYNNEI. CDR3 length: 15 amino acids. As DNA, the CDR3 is TGTGCCAGCAGGAGGGGACGGAATAGCAATCAGCCCCAGCATTTT. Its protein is CASRRGRNSNQPQHF.

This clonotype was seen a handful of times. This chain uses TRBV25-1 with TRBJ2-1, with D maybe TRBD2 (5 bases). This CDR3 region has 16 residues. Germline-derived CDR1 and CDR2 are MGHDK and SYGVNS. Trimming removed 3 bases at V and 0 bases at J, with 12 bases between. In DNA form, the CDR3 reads TGTGCCAGCAGTGATAGAGCGGCGAGCTCCTACAATGAGCAGTTCTTC. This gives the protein CASSDRAASSYNEQFF. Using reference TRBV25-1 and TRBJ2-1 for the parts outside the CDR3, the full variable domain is EADIYQTPRYLVIGTGKKITLECSQTMGHDKMYWYQQDPGMELHLIHYSYGVNSTEKGDLSSESTVSRIRTEHFPLTLESARPSHTSQYLCASSDRAASSYNEQFFGPGTRLTVL.

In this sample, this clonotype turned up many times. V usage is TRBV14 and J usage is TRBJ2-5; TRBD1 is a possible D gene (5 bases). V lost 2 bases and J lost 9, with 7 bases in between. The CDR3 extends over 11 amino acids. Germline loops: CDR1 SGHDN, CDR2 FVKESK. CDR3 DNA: TGTGCCAGCAGCCAACTAGGGGCCCAGTACTTC. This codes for CASSQLGAQYF.

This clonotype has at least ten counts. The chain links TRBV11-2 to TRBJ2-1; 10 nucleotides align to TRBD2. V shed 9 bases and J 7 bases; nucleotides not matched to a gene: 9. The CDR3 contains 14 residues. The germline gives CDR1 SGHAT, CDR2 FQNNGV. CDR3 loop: CASQLAGVTNEQFF. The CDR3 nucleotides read TGTGCCAGTCAGCTAGCGGGAGTCACGAATGAGCAGTTCTTC. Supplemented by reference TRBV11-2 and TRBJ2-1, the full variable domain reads EAGVAQSPRYKIIEKRQSVAFWCNPISGHATLYWYQQILGQGPKLLIQFQNNGVVDDSQLPKDRFSAERLKGVDSTLKIQPAKLEDSAVYLCASQLAGVTNEQFFGPGTRLTVL.

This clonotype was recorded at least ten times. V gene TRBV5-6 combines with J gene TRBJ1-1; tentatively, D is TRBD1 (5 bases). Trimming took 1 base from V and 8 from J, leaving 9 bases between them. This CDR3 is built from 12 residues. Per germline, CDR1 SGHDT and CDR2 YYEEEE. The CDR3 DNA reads TGTGCCAGCAGCTTGCGGACACGGGAAGCTTTCTTT. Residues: CASSLRTREAFF.

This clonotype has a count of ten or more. The CDR3 loop reads CASSEALHAGAGDTEAFF. In DNA form, the CDR3 reads TGTGCCAGCAGTGAAGCGCTTCATGCTGGGGCAGGGGACACTGAAGCTTTCTTT. This chain connects TRBV2 to TRBJ1-1, with a possible D match to TRBD1 (6 bases). The V end was cut by 0 bases, the J end by 3 bases, with 20 bases between. The germline V gene encodes CDR1 SNHLY and CDR2 FYNNEI. The CDR3 runs to 18 residues.

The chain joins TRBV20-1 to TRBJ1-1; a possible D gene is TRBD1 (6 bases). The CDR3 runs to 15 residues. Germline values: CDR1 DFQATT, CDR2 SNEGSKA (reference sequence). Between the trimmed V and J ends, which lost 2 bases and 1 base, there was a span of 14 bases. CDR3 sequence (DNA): TGCAGTGCTAGAAGGGCTGGGACAACGAACACTGAAGCTTTCTTT. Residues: CSARRAGTTNTEAFF.

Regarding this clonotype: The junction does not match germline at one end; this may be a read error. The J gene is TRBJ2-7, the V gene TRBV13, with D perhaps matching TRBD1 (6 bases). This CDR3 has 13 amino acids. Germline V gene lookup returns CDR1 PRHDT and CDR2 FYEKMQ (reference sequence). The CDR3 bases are TGTGCCAGCAGCCCAGCCAGGGGTACGGAGCAGCACTTC. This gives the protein CASSPARGTEQHF.

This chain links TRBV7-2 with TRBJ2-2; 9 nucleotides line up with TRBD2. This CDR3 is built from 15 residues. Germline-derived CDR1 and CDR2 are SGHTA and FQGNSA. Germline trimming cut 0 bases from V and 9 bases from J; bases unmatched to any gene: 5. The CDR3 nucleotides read TGTGCCAGCAGCTTAGCGTTAGCGGGAGCAAGGGAGCTGTTTTTT. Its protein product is CASSLALAGARELFF.

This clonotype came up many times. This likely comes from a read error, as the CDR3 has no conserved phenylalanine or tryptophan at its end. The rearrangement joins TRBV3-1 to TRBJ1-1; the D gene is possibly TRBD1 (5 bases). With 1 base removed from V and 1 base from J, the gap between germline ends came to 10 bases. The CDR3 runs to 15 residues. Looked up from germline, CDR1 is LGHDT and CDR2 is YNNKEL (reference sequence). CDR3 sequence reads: CASSQAGRTNTEAFS. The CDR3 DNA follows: TGTGCCAGCAGCCAAGCGGGACGGACGAACACTGAAGCTTTCTCT.

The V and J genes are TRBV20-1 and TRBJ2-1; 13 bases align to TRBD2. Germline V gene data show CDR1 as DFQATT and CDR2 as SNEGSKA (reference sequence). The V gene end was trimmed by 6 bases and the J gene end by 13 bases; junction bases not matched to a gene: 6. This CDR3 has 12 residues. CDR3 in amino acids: CSARLAGGIQFF. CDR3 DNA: TGCAGTGCCAGACTAGCGGGAGGAATCCAGTTCTTC.

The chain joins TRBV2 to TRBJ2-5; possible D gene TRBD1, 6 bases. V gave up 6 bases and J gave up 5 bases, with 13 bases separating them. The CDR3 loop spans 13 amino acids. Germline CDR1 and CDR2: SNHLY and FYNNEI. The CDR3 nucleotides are TGTGCCAGCAGGGACAGCAAAAGGGAGACCCAGTACTTC. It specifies CASRDSKRETQYF.

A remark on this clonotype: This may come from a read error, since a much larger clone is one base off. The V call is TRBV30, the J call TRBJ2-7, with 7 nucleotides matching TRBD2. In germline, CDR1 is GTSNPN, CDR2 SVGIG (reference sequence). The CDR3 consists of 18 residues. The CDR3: CAWSTDRGRVLRSYERYF. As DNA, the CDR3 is TGTGCCTGGAGTACGGACCGGGGGAGGGTTCTTAGGAGCTACGAGCGGTACTTC.

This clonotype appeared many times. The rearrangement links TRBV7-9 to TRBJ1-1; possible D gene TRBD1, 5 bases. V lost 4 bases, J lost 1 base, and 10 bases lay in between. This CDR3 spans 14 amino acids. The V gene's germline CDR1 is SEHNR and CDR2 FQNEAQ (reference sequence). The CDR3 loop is CASSSRGGNTEAFF. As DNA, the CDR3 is TGTGCCAGCAGCTCACGCGGGGGGAACACTGAAGCTTTCTTT.

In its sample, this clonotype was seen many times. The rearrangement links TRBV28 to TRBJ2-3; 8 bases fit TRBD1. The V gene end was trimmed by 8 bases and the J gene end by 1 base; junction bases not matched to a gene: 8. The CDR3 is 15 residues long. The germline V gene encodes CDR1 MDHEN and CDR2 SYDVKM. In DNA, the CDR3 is TGTGCCAGCGGGGGACAGGCCGGAGGCACAGATACGCAGTATTTT. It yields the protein CASGGQAGGTDTQYF.